This T cell receptor beta chain was documented in a study of blood T cell repertoires in COVID-19. Study-wide context: Sources were T cells, B-cell-depleted T cells, or PBMCs; the material itself was cDNA or gDNA.

As handled by the study authors: Estimates of nucleated cell counts were drawn from the amplification of reference gene primers. Repertoires were generated with immunoSEQ multiplex PCR, while TCRdb's copy carries only in-frame clones and drops some. V, J and clone size reflect that table, while D and trimming were determined from the DNA. The sample lists roughly 38,000 clones; about 78% were seen once. Germline CDR1 and CDR2: SGHTA and FQGNSA. The CDR3 covers 14 residues. V was shortened by 3 bases and J by 4 bases, with 13 bases between the two germline ends. Sequencing was performed on peripheral blood. This clonotype originated in a man between 65 and 80 years old with active or convalescent COVID-19. The chain couples TRBV7-2 to TRBJ2-7; tentatively, D is TRBD2 (5 bases). Here the CDR3 DNA reads TGTGCCAGCAGCTTTTTCGGGATAGGGTACGAGCAGTACTTC. As protein: CASSFFGIGYEQYF.